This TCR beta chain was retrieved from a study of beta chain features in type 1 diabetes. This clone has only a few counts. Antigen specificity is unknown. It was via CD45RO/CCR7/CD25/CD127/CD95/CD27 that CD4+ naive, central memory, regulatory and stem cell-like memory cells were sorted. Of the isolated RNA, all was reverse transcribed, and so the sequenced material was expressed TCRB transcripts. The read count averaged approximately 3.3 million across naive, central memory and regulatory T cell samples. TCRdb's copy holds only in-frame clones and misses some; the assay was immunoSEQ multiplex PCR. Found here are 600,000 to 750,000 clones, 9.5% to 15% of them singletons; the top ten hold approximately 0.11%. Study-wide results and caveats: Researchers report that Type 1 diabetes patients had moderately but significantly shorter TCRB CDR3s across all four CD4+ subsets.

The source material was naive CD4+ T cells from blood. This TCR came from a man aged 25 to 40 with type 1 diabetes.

CDR3 region: CSVIQGVDTEAFF. The CDR3 bases are TGCAGCGTTATACAGGGGGTTGACACTGAAGCTTTCTTT. V is TRBV29-1 and J is TRBJ1-1, with TRBD1 identical over 8 bases. Trimming cost V 5 bases and J 3 bases; bases outside gene matches: 5. Germline V gene data show CDR1 as SQVTM and CDR2 as ANQGSEA. CDR3 length: 13 residues.